The clone carrying this T cell receptor (beta chain) was observed at least ten times. TCRdb independently ran MiXCR on the 5' RACE reads; one entry per CDR3 protein. The sample has some 320,000 distinct CDR3 sequences; over 4% are singletons. The CDR3 has 15 residues. Germline V CDR1 and CDR2: MRHNA, SNTAGT. Unmatched junction bases numbered 7, after V lost 4 bases and J lost 7 bases. The entry originates in a study of T cells after yellow fever vaccination. The rearrangement joins TRBV6-4 to TRBJ2-1; TRBD2 aligns across 10 bases. This sequence originates from a young man who received the YFV17D yellow fever vaccine. Specimen: PBMCs, collected 5 days after the yellow fever booster vaccination. In DNA form, the CDR3 reads TGTGCCAGCAGTGGCGGGACTAGCGCCGGTAATGAGCAGTTCTTC. Encoded protein: CASSGGTSAGNEQFF.